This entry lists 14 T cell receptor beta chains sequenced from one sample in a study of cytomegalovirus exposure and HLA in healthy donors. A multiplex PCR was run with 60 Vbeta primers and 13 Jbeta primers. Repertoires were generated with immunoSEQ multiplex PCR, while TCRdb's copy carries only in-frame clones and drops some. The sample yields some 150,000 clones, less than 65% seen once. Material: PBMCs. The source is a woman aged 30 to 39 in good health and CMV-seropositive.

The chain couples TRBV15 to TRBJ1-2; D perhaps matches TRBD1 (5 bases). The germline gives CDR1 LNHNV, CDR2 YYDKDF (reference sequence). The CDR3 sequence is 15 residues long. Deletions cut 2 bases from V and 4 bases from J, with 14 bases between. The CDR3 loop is CATSRPQGSSYGYTF. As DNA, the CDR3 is TGTGCCACCAGCAGACCTCAGGGCAGCAGCTATGGCTACACCTTC.

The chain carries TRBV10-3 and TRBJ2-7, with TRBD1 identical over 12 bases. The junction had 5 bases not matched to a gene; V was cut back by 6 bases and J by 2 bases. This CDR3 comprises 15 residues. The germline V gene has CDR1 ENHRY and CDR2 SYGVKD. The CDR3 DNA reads TGTGCCATCAGGGGACAGGGGGCCGCGACCTACGAGCAGTACTTC. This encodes CAIRGQGAATYEQYF.

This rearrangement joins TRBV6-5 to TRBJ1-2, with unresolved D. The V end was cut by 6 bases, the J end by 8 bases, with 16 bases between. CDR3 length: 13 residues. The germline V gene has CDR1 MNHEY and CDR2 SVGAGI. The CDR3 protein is CASRYEAVGGYTF. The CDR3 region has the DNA TGTGCCAGCAGATACGAGGCAGTTGGCGGCTACACCTTC.

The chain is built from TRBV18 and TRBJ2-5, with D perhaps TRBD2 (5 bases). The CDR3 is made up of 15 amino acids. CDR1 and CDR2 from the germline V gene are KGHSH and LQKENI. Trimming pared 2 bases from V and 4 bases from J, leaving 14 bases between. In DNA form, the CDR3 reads TGTGCCAGCTCACCAGCAGAGGAGCGGAGAGAGACCCAGTACTTC. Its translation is CASSPAEERRETQYF.

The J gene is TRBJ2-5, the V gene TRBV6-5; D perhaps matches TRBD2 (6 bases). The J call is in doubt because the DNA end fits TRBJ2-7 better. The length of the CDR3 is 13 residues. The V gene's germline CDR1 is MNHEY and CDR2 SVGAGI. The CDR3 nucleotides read TGTGCCAGCAGTTACTCGGAGGGTTACGAGCAGTACTTC. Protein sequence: CASSYSEGYEQYF.

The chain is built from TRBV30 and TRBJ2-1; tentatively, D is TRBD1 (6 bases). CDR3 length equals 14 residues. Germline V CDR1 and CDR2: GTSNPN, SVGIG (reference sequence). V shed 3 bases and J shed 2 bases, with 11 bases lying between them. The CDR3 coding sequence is TGTGCCTGGAGGGAACAGGGACCCTACAATGAGCAGTTCTTC. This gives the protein CAWREQGPYNEQFF.

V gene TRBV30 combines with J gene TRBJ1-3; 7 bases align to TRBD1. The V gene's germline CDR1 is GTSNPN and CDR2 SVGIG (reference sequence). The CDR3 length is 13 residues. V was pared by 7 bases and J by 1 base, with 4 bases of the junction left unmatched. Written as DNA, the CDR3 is TGTGCCTTGCTACAGGGGTCTGGAAACACCATATATTTT. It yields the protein CALLQGSGNTIYF. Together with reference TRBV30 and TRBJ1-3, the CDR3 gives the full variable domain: SQTIHQWPATLVQPVGSPLSLECTVEGTSNPNLYWYRQAAGRGLQLLFYSVGIGQISSEVPQNLSASRPQDRQFILSSKKLLLSDSGFYLCALLQGSGNTIYFGEGSWLTVV.

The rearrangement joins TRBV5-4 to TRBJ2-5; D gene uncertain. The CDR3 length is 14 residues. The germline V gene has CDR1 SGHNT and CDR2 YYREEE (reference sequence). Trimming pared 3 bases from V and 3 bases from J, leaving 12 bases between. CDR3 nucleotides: TGTGCCAGCAGCTCCGGCGGCTCAGAAGAGACCCAGTACTTC. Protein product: CASSSGGSEETQYF.

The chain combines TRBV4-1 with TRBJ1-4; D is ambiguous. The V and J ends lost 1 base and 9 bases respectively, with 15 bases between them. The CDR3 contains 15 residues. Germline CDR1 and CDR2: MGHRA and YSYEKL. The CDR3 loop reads CASSQGGFREQKLFF. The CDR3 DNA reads TGCGCCAGCAGCCAAGGTGGCTTCCGGGAACAAAAACTGTTTTTT.

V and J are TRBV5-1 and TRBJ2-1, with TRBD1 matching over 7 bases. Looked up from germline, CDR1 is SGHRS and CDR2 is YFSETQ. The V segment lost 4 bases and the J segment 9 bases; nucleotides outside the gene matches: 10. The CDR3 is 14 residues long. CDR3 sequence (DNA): TGCGCCAGCAGCCGAATGGACAGGTTCGGTGAGCAGTTCTTC. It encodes CASSRMDRFGEQFF.

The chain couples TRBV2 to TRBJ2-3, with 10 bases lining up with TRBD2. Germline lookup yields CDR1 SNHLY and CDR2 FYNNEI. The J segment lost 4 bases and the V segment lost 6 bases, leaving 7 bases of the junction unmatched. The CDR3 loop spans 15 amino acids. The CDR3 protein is CASSPGTSVADTQYF. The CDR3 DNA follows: TGTGCCAGCAGCCCTGGGACTAGCGTCGCAGATACGCAGTATTTT.

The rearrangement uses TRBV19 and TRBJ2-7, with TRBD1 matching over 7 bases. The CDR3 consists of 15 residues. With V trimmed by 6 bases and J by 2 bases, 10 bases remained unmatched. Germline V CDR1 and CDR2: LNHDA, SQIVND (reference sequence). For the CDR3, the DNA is TGTGCCAGTAGAATTACCGGGACAGATACCTACGAGCAGTACTTC. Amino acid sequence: CASRITGTDTYEQYF.

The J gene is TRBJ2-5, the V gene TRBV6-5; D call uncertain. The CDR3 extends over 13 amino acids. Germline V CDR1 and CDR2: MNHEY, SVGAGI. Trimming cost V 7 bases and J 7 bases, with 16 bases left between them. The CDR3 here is CASTYGLSATQYF. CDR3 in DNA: TGTGCCAGCACCTATGGTCTAAGCGCGACCCAGTACTTC.

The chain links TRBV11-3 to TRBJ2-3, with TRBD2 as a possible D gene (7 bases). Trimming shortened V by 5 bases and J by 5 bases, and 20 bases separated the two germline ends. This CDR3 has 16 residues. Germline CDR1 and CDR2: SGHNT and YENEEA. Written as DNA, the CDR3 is TGTGCCAGCAGCCAGATCGGGGGAGGGGGGAAAGATACGCAGTATTTT. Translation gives CASSQIGGGGKDTQYF.